The 6 T cell receptor beta chains below all came from one sample that was sequenced in a study of cytomegalovirus exposure and HLA in healthy donors. Repertoires were generated with immunoSEQ multiplex PCR, while TCRdb's copy carries only in-frame clones and drops some. This sample has some 130,000 clones; approximately 85% occur once, and the top ten carry about 1.5%. Sample: PBMCs. The receptors here all came from a woman in her 30s in good health and CMV-seronegative.

The J gene is TRBJ1-3, the V gene TRBV6-1; D gene ambiguous. CDR1 MNHNS and CDR2 SASEGT come from the germline V gene. The CDR3 is made up of 14 amino acids. Trimming stripped 9 bases from V and 1 base from J, with 13 bases between. CDR3 DNA: TGTGCCAGTAAACTAAGTGGTTCTGGAAACACCATATATTTT. This codes for CASKLSGSGNTIYF.

V gene TRBV5-1 combines with J gene TRBJ2-7, with 9 bases aligning to TRBD1. The CDR3 length is 15 residues. Germline trimming cut 3 bases from V and 13 bases from J; bases unmatched to any gene: 17. Germline values: CDR1 SGHRS, CDR2 YFSETQ. The CDR3 DNA sequence: TGCGCCAGCAGCTCGGAAACAGGGGGCAGAGGGAACACATACTTC. Encoded protein: CASSSETGGRGNTYF.

The DNA of the CDR3 is TGCGCCAGCAGTTTAGCGGGGACGCTCTCCTACGAGCAGTACTTC. This encodes CASSLAGTLSYEQYF. This chain joins TRBV10-2 and TRBJ2-7, with 8 bases matching TRBD2. CDR1 and CDR2 (germline): WSHSY, SAAADI. The CDR3 consists of 15 residues. V was clipped by 5 bases and J by 0 bases; unmatched bases: 6.

The chain uses TRBV5-1 and TRBJ2-7; TRBD1 agrees at 7 bases. Germline assignment: CDR1 SGHRS and CDR2 YFSETQ. Unmatched junction bases numbered 3, after V lost 0 bases and J lost 0 bases. This CDR3 has 15 amino acids. The CDR3 bases are TGCGCCAGCAGCTTGGGACAGGGCTTCTCCTACGAGCAGTACTTC. Amino acid sequence: CASSLGQGFSYEQYF. The variable domain in full, completed from reference TRBV5-1 and TRBJ2-7, reads KAGVTQTPRYLIKTRGQQVTLSCSPISGHRSVSWYQQTPGQGLQFLFEYFSETQRNKGNFPGRFSGRQFSNSRSEMNVSTLELGDSALYLCASSLGQGFSYEQYFGPGTRLTVT.

V is TRBV9 and J is TRBJ2-3, with D possibly TRBD2 on 7 matching bases. The CDR3 consists of 15 residues. Trimming took off 3 bases at V and 5 bases at J, with 16 bases between the two ends. Germline V lookup: CDR1 SGDLS, CDR2 YYNGEE. CDR3: CASSGGGRAVDTQYF. The CDR3 DNA is TGTGCCAGCAGCGGGGGGGGGCGAGCGGTAGATACGCAGTATTTT.

The chain combines TRBV5-1 with TRBJ1-6; 7 bases are shared with TRBD1. The V gene's germline CDR1 is SGHRS and CDR2 YFSETQ. With V trimmed by 0 bases and J by 6 bases, 9 bases remained unmatched. This CDR3 has 17 amino acids. The DNA for the CDR3 is TGCGCCAGCAGCTTGGAGGGACAGAGCCATCTTAATTCACCCCTCCACTTT. As protein: CASSLEGQSHLNSPLHF.